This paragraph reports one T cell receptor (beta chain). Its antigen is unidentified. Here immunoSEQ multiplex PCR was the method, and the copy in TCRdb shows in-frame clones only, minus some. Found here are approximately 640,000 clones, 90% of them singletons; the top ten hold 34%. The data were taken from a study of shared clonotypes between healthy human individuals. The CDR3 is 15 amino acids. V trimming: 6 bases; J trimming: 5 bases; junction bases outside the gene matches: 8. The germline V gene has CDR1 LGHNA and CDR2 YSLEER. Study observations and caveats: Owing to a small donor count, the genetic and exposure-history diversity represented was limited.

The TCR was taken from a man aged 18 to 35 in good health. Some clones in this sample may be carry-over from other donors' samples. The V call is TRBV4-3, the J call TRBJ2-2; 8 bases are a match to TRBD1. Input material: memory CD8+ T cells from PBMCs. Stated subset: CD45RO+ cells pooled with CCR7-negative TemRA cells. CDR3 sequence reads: CASSPRGRLTGELFF. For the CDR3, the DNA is TGCGCCAGCAGTCCCAGGGGGCGTTTAACCGGGGAGCTGTTTTTT.